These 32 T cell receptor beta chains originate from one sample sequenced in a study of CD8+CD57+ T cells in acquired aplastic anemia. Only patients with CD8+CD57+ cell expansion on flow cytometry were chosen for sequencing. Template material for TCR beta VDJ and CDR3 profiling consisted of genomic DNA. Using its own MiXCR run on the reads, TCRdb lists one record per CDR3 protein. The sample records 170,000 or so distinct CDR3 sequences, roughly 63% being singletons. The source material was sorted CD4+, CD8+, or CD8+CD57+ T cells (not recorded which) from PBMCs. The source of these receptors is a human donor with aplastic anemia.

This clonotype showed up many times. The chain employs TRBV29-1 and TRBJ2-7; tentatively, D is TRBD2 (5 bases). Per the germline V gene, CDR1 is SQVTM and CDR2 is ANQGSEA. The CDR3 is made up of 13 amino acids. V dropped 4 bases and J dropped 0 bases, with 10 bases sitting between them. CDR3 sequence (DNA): TGCAGCGTTGTCAGCGGAAGCTCCTACGAGCAGTACTTC. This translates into CSVVSGSSYEQYF.

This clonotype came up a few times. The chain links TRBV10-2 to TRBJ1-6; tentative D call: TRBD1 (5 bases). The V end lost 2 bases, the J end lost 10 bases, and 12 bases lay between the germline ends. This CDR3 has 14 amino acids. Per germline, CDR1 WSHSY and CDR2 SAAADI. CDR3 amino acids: CASSESREGSPLHF. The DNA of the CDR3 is TGCGCCAGCAGTGAGAGCAGGGAAGGGTCACCCCTCCACTTT.

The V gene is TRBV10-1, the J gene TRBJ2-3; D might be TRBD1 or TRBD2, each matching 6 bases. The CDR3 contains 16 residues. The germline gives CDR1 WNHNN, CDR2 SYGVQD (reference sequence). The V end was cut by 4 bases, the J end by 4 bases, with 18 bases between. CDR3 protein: CASSASRGANADTQYF. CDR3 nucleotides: TGCGCCAGCAGTGCGTCGAGGGGGGCCAATGCAGATACGCAGTATTTT.

The CDR3 nucleotides are TGCAGTGCTGGTCGGGGAAACACCATATATTTT. The encoded protein is CSAGRGNTIYF. The chain couples TRBV20-1 to TRBJ1-3; D ambiguous. The CDR3 contains 11 residues. The germline CDR1 and CDR2 sequences are DFQATT and SNEGSKA (reference sequence). Trimming took off 5 bases at V and 4 bases at J, with 6 bases between the two ends.

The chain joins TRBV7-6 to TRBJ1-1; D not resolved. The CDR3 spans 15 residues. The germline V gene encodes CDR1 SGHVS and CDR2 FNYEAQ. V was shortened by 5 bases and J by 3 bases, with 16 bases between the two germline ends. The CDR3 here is CASSQEPGWDTEAFF. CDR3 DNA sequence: TGTGCCAGCAGCCAAGAGCCGGGTTGGGACACTGAAGCTTTCTTT.

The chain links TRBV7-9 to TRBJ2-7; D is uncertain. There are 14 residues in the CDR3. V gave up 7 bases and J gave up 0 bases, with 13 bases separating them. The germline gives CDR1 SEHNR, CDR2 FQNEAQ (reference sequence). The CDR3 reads CASTLDGSSYEQYF. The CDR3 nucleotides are TGTGCCAGCACCCTGGACGGAAGCTCCTACGAGCAGTACTTC.

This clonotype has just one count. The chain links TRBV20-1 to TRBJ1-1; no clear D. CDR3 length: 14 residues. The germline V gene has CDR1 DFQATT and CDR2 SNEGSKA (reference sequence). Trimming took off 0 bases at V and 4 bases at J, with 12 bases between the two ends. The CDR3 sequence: CSARDSREFTEAFF. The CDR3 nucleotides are TGCAGTGCTAGAGATTCCCGGGAGTTCACTGAAGCTTTCTTT.

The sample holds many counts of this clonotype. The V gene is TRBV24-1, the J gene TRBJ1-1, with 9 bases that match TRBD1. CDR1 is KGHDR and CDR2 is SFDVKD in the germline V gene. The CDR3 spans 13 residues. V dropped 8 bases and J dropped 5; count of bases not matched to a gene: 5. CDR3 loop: CATTLGQGTEAFF. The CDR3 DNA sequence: TGTGCCACCACCTTAGGACAGGGGACTGAAGCTTTCTTT.

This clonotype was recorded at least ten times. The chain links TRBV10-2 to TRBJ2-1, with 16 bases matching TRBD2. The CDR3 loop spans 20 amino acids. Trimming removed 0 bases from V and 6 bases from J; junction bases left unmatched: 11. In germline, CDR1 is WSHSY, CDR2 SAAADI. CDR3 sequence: CASSESQGTSGGEVANEQFF. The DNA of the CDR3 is TGCGCCAGCAGTGAGTCGCAGGGGACTAGCGGGGGGGAGGTCGCCAATGAGCAGTTCTTC.

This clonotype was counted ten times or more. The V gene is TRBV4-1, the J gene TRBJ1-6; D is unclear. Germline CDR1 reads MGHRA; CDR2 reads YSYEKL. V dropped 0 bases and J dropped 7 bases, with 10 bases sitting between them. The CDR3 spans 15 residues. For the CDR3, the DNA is TGCGCCAGCAGCCAAGAGGAGGGTCCCAATTCACCCCTCCACTTT. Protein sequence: CASSQEEGPNSPLHF.

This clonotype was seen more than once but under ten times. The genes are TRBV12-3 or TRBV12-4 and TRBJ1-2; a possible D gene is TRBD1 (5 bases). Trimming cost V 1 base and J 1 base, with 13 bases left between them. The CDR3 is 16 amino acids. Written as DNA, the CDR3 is TGTGCCAGCAGTTTAGGGGGGTTTGAGGATAACTATGGCTACACCTTC. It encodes CASSLGGFEDNYGYTF.

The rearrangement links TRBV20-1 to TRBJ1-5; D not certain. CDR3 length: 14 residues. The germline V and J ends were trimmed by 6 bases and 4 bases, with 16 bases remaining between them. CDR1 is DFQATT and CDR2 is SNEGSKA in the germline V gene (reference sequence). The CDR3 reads CSARHALPNQPQHF. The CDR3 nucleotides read TGCAGTGCCCGTCACGCACTCCCGAATCAGCCCCAGCATTTT.

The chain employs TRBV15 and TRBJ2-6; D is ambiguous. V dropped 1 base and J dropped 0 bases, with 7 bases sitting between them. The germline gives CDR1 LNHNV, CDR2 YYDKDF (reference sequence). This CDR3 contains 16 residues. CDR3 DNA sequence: TGTGCCACCAGCAGAGGCTTCTCCTCTGGGGCCAACGTCCTGACTTTC. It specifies CATSRGFSSGANVLTF.

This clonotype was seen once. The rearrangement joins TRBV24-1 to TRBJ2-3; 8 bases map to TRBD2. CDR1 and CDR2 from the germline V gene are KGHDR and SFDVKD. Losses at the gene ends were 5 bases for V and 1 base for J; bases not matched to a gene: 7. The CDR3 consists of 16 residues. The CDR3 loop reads CATSVVAGSRTDTQYF. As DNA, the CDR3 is TGTGCCACCAGTGTGGTAGCGGGGTCGCGCACAGATACGCAGTATTTT.

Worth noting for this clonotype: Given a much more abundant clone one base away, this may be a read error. The CDR3 reads CASRDRDTGELFF. The DNA of the CDR3 is TGTGCCAGCAGGGACAGGGACACCGGGGAGCTGTTTTTT. This chain uses TRBV6-4 with TRBJ2-2, with 8 bases fitting TRBD1. CDR1 MRHNA and CDR2 SNTAGT come from the germline V gene. V was pared by 6 bases and J by 3 bases, with 0 bases of the junction left unmatched. This CDR3 has 13 amino acids.

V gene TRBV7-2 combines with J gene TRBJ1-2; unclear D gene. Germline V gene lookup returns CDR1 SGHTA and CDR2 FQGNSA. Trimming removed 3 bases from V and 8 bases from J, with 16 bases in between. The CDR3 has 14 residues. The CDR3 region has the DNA TGTGCCAGCAGCTTTGGGAGTCTTGGCAGCGGCTACACCTTC. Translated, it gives CASSFGSLGSGYTF. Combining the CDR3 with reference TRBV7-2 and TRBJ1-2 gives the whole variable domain GAGVSQSPSNKVTEKGKDVELRCDPISGHTALYWYRQSLGQGLEFLIYFQGNSAPDKSGLPSDRFSAERTGGSVSTLTIQRTQQEDSAVYLCASSFGSLGSGYTFGSGTRLTVV.

The CDR3 DNA follows: TGTGCCAGCAGTGCTCTACCGCCCCGGTCACCCCTCCACTTT. Its protein product is CASSALPPRSPLHF. The V and J genes are TRBV2 and TRBJ1-6; D remains ambiguous. Deletions cut 4 bases from V and 10 bases from J, with 14 bases between. The CDR3 spans 14 residues. CDR1 is SNHLY, CDR2 FYNNEI, per germline.

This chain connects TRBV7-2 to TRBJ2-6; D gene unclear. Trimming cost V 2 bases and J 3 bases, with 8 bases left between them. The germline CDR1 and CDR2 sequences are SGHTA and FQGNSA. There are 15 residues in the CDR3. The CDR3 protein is CASSLTLRGANVLTF. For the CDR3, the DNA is TGTGCCAGCAGCTTAACCTTACGTGGGGCCAACGTCCTGACTTTC.

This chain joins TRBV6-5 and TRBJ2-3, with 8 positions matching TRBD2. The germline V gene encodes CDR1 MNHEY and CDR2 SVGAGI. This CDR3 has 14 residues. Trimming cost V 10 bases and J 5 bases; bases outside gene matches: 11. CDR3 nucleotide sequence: TGTGCCATCAGAGACGGGGGGGCCTTAGATACGCAGTATTTT. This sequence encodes CAIRDGGALDTQYF.

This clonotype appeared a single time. The CDR3 here is CASSQSPGTTYEQYF. CDR3 DNA sequence: TGTGCCAGCAGCCAATCCCCCGGGACTACCTACGAGCAGTACTTC. The J gene is TRBJ2-7, the V gene TRBV14; 7 bases are shared with TRBD2. After removal of 2 bases from V and 2 bases from J, the junction contained 6 bases not matched to a gene. CDR1 and CDR2 from the germline V gene are SGHDN and FVKESK. This CDR3 is built from 15 residues.

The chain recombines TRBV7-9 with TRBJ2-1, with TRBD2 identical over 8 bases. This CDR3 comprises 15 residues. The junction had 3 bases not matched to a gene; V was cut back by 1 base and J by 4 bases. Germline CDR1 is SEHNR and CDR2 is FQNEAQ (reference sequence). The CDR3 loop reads CASSLVTSGYNEQFF. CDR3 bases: TGTGCCAGCAGCTTAGTTACTAGCGGATACAATGAGCAGTTCTTC.

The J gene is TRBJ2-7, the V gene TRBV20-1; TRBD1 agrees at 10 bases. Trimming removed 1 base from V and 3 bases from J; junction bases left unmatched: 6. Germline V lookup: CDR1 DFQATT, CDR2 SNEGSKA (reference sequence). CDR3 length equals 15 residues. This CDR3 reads CSARVTGTGVYEQYF. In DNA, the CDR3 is TGCAGTGCTAGAGTCACCGGGACAGGGGTCTACGAGCAGTACTTC.

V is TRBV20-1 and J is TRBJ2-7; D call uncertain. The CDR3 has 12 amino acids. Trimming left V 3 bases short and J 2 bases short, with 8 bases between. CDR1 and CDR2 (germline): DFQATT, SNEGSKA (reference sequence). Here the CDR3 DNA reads TGCAGTGCTAGGACAAATCCCTACGAGCAGTACGTC. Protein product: CSARTNPYEQYV.

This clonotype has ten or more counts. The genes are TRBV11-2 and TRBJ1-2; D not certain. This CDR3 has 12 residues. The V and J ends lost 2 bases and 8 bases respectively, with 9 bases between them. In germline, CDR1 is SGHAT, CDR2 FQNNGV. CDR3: CASSLHGRGYTF. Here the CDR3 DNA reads TGTGCCAGCAGCTTACATGGACGGGGCTACACCTTC.

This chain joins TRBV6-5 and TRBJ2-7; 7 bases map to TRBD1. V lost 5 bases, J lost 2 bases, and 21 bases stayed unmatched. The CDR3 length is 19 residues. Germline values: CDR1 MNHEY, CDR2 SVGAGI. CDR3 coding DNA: TGTGCCAGCAGTATAAGAAAGGGACAGCCCATTAGCGTTCCCTACGAGCAGTACTTC. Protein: CASSIRKGQPISVPYEQYF.

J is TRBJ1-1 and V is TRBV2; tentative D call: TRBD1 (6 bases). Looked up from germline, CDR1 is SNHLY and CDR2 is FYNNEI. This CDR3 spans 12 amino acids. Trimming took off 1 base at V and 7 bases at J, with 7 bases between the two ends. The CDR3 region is CASSEGTVEAFF. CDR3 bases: TGTGCCAGCAGTGAAGGGACAGTTGAAGCTTTCTTT.

CDR3 region: CATSDWSGGEGETQYF. The DNA for the CDR3 is TGTGCCACCAGTGACTGGTCGGGGGGGGAAGGGGAGACCCAGTACTTC. The chain combines TRBV24-1 with TRBJ2-5; 8 bases line up with TRBD2. The CDR3 has 16 amino acids. Unmatched junction bases numbered 11, after V lost 4 bases and J lost 5 bases. Germline values: CDR1 KGHDR, CDR2 SFDVKD.

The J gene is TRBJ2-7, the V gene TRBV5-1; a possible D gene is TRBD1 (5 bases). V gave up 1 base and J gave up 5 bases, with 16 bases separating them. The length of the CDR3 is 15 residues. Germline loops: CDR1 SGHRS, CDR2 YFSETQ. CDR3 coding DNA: TGCGCCAGCAGCTTGAGGGGCAGGTGGCTCGACGAGCAGTACTTC. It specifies CASSLRGRWLDEQYF.

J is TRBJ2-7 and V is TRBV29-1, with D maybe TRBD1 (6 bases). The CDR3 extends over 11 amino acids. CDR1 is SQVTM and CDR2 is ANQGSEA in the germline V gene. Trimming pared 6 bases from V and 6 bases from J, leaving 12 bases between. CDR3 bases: TGCAGCGTAGGGGGAGCCGGCGAGCAGTACTTC. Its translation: CSVGGAGEQYF.

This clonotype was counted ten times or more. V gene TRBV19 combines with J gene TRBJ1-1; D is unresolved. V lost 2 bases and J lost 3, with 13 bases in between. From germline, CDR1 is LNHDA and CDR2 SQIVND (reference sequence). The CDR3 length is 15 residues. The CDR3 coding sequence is TGTGCCAGTAGTATACCGGGGTACGGGGACACTGAAGCTTTCTTT. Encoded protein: CASSIPGYGDTEAFF.

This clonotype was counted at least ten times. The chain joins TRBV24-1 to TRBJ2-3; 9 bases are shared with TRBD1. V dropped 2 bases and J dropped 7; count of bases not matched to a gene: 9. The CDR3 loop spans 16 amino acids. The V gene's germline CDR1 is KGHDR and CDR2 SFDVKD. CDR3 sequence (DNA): TGTGCCACCAGTGATTCCGGGACAGGGTATTTGAATACGCAGTATTTT. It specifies CATSDSGTGYLNTQYF.

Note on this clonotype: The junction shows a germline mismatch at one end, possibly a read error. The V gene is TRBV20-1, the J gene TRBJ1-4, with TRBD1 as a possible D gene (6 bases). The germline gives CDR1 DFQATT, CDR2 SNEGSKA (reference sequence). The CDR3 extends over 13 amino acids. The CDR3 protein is CGAPRGGNEKLFF. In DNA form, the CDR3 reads TGCGGTGCCCCGAGAGGGGGGAATGAAAAACTGTTTTTT.